Here is one TCR beta chain with its context. The sample originates from a study of response to subunit inactivated influenza vaccine. Each CDR3 protein is one row after TCRdb ran MiXCR on the RT-PCR reads. The data show over 800,000 distinct CDR3 sequences, less than 25% seen once. The germline CDR1 and CDR2 sequences are SQVTM and ANQGSEA. V gave up 3 bases and J gave up 3 bases, with 18 bases separating them. This CDR3 has 15 residues. The source was PBMCs from blood, collected more than 4 days after vaccination. The genes are TRBV29-1 and TRBJ2-7, with a weak D call TRBD2 (5 bases). The sequence was collected from a man aged 45 to 65 who received an inactivated influenza vaccine. CDR3 DNA: TGCAGCGTTGAGTTTAGGTCGGGAAGGGACTACGAGCAGTACTTC. Its translation is CSVEFRSGRDYEQYF.